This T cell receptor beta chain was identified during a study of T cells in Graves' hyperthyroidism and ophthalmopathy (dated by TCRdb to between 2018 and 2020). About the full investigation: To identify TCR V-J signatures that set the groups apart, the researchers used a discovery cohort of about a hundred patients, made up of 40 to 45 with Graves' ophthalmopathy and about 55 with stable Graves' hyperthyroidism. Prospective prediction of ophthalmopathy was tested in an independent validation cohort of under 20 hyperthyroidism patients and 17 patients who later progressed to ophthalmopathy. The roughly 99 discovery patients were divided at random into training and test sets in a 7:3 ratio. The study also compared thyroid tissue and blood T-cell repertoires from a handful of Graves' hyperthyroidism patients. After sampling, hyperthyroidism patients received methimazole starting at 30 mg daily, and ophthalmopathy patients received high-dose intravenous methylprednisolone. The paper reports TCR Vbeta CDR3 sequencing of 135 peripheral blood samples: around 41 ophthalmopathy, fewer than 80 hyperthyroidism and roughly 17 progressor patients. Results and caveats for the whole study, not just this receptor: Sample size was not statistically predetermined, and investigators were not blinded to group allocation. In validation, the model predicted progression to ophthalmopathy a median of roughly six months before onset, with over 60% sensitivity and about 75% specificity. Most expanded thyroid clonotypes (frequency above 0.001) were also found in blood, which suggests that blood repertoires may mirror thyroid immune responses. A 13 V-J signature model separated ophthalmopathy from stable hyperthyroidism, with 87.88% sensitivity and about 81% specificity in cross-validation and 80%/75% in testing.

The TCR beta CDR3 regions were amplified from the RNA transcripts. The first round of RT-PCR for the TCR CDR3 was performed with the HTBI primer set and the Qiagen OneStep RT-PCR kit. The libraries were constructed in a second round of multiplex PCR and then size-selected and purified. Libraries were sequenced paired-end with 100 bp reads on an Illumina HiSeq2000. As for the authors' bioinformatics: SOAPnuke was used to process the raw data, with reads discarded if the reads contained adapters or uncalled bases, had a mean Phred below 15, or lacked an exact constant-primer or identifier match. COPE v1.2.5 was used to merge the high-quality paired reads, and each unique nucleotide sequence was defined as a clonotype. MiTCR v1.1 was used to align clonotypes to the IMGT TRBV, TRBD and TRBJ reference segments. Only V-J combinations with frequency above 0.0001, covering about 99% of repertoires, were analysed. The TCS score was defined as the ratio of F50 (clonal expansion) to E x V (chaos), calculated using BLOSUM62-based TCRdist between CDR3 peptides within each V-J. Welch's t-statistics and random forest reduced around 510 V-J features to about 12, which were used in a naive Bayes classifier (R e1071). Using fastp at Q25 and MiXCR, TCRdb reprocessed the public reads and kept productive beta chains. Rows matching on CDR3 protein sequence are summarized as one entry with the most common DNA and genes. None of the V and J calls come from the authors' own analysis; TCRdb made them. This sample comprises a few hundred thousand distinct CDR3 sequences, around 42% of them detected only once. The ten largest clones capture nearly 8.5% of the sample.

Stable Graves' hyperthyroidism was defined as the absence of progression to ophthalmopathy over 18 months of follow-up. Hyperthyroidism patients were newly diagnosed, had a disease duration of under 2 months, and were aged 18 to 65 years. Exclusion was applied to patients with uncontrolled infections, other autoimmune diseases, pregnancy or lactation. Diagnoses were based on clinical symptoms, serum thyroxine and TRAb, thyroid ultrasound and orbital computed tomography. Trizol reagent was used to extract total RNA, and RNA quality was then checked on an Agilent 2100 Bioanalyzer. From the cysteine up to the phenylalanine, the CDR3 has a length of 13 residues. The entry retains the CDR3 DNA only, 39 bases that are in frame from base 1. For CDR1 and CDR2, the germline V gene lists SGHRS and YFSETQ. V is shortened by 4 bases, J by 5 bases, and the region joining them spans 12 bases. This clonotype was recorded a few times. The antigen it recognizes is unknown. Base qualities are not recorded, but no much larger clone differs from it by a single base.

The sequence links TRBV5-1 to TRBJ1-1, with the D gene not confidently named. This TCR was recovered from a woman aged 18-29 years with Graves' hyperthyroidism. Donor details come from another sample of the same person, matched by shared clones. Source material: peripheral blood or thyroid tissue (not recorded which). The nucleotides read TGCGCCAGCAGCACGGCGGGGAGGACTGAAGCTTTCTTT. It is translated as CASSTAGRTEAFF. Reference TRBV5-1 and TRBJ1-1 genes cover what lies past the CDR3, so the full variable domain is KAGVTQTPRYLIKTRGQQVTLSCSPISGHRSVSWYQQTPGQGLQFLFEYFSETQRNKGNFPGRFSGRQFSNSRSEMNVSTLELGDSALYLCASSTAGRTEAFFGQGTRLTVV.